This T cell receptor (beta chain) was observed in a study of Ad26.COV2.S vaccination and SARS-CoV-2 variants. Study at large: Donor was in the COV1001 Ad26.COV2.S trial arm.

Treatment: approximately 18 received Ad26.COV2.S at low or high dose, single or two shots; about five received placebo; per-sample allocation not given. After the first vaccine or placebo injection, samples were drawn on day 63. Its platform was an Ad26 vector, and its expressed antigen was Wuhan-strain SARS-CoV-2 spike. Data came from immunoSEQ multiplex PCR; TCRdb stores just in-frame clones and leaves some out. The table shows more than 300,000 clones, with around 84% occurring only once. There are 18 residues in the CDR3. Looked up from germline, CDR1 is SGHDN and CDR2 is FVKESK. The V and J ends lost 4 bases and 2 bases, in that order; junction bases with no gene match: 12. A remark on this clone: What it binds is not known.

Study-level findings and limits: Vaccine recipients had higher spike-specific TCR breadth than placebo recipients. Similar non-spike TCR breadth was seen in vaccine and placebo recipients.

The sequencing used peripheral blood, collected in a trial of Ad26.COV2.S vaccine versus placebo. This clonotype originated in a person aged 18-65 years who received the Ad26.COV2.S COVID-19 vaccine or a placebo. The chain couples TRBV14 to TRBJ2-2; the match to TRBD1 covers 8 bases. The DNA for the CDR3 is TGTGCCAGCAGCCCGAACAGGCAGACAGGGGCCAACACCGGGGAGCTGTTTTTT. Its protein is CASSPNRQTGANTGELFF.